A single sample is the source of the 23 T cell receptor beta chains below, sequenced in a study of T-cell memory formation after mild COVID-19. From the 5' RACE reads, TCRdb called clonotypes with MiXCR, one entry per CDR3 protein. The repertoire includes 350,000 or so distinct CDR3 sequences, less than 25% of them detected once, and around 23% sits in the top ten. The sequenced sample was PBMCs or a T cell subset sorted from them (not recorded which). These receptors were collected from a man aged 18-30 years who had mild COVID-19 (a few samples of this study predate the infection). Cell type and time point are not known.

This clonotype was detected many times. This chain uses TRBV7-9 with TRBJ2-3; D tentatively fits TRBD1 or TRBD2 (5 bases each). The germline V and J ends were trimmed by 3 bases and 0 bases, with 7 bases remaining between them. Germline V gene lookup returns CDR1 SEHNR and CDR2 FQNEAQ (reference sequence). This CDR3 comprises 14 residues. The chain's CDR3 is CASSLGVSTDTQYF. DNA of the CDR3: TGTGCCAGCAGCTTGGGGGTTAGCACAGATACGCAGTATTTT. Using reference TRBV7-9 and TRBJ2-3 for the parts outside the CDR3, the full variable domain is DTGVSQNPRHKITKRGQNVTFRCDPISEHNRLYWYRQTLGQGPEFLTYFQNEAQLEKSRLLSDRFSAERPKGSFSTLEIQRTEQGDSAMYLCASSLGVSTDTQYFGPGTRLTVL.

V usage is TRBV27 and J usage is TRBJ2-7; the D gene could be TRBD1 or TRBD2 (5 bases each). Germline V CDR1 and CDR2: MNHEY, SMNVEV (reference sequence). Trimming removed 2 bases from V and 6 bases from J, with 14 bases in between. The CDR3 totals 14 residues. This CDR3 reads CASSLLAGALEQYF. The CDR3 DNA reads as TGTGCCAGCAGTTTACTAGCTGGGGCTCTCGAGCAGTACTTC.

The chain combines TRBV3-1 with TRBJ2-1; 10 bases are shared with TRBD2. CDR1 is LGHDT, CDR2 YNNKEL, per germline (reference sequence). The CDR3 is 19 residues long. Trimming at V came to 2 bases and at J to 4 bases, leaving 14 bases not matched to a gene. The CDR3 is CASSQFPGGLAGVYNEQFF. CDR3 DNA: TGTGCCAGCAGCCAATTCCCGGGAGGGCTAGCGGGAGTTTACAATGAGCAGTTCTTC.

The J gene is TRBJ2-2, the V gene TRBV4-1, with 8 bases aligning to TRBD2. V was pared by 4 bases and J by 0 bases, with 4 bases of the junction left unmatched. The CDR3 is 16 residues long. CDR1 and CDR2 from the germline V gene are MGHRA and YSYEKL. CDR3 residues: CASSLSGAANTGELFF. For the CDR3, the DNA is TGCGCCAGCAGCCTTAGCGGGGCGGCGAACACCGGGGAGCTGTTTTTT.

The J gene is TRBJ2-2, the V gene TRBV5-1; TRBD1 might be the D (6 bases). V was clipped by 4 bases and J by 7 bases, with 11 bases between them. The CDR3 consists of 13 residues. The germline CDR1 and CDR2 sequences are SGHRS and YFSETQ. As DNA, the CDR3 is TGCGCCAGCAGCCTCTGGGGGCACGGGGAGCTGTTTTTT. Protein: CASSLWGHGELFF.

CDR3 in amino acids: CASSRRGLGGFREQFF. CDR3 in DNA: TGTGCCAGCAGCCGTAGGGGACTAGGAGGTTTCAGGGAGCAGTTCTTC. V and J are TRBV14 and TRBJ2-1; 8 nucleotides align to TRBD2. The CDR3 has 16 amino acids. The V segment lost 4 bases and the J segment 10 bases; nucleotides outside the gene matches: 15. Germline CDR1 SGHDN, CDR2 FVKESK.

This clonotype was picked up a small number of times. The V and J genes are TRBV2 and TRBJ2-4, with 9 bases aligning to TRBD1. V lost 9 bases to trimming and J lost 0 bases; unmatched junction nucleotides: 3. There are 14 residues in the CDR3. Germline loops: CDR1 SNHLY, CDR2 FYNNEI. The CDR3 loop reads CASRQGVAKNIQYF. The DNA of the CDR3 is TGTGCCAGTCGACAGGGGGTAGCCAAAAACATTCAGTACTTC.

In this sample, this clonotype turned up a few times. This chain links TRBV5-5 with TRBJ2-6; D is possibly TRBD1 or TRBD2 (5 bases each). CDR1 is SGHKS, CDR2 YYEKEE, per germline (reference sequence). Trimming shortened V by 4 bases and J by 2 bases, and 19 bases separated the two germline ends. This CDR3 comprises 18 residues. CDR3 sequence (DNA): TGTGCCAGCAGCGTGGGACCGAGCCAAATTGCTGGGGCCAACGTCCTGACTTTC. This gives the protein CASSVGPSQIAGANVLTF.

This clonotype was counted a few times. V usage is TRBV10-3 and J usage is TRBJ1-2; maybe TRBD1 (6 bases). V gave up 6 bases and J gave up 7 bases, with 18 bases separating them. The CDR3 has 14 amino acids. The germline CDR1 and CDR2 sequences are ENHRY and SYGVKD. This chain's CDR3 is CAIRGDTANFGYTF. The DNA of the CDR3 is TGTGCCATCAGGGGGGACACGGCTAATTTTGGCTACACCTTC.

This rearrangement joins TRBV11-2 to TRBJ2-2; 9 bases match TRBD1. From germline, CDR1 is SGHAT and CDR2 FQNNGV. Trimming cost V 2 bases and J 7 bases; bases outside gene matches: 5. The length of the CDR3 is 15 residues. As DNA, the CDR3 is TGTGCCAGCAGCTTAACGGGACAGGGTATCGGGGAGCTGTTTTTT. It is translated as CASSLTGQGIGELFF.

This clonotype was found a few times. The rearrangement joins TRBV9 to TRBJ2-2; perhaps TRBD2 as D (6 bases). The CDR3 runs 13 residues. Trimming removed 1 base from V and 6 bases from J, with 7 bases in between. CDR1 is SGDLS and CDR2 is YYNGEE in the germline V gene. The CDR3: CASSVTGAGELFF. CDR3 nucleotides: TGTGCCAGCAGCGTAACGGGGGCCGGGGAGCTGTTTTTT.

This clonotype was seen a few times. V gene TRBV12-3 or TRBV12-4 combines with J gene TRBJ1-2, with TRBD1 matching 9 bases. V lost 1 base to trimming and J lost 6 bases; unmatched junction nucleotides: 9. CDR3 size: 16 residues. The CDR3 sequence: CASSLGGTGHRDGYTF. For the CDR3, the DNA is TGTGCCAGCAGTTTAGGGGGGACAGGGCACCGCGATGGCTACACCTTC.

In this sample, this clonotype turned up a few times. In nucleotides, the CDR3 is TGTGCCAGCAGTGAAAGGGATGGCTACACCTTC. This gives the protein CASSERDGYTF. The rearrangement links TRBV2 to TRBJ1-2; D gene uncertain. The germline V gene encodes CDR1 SNHLY and CDR2 FYNNEI. Trimming cost V 2 bases and J 6 bases, with 4 bases left between them. There are 11 residues in the CDR3.

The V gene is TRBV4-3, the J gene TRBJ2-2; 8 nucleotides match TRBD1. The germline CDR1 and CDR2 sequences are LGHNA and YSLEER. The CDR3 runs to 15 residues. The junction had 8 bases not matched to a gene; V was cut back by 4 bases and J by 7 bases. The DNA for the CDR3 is TGCGCCAGCAGCCTTACAGGGGGTTATGGCGGGGAGCTGTTTTTT. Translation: CASSLTGGYGGELFF.

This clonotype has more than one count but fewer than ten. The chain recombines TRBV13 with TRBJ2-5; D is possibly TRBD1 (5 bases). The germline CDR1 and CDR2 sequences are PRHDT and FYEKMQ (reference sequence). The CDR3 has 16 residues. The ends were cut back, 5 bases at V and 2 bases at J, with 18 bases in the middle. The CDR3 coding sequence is TGTGCCAGCAGCCCCCCTTATTCGGCAGGGCAAGAGACCCAGTACTTC. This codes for CASSPPYSAGQETQYF.

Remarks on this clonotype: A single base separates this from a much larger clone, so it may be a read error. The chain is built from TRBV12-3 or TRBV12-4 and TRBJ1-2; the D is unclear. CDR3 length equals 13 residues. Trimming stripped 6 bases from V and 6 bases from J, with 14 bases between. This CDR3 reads CASSHEPNHGYTF. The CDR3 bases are TGTGCCAGCAGCCACGAACCAAACCATGGCTACACCTTC.

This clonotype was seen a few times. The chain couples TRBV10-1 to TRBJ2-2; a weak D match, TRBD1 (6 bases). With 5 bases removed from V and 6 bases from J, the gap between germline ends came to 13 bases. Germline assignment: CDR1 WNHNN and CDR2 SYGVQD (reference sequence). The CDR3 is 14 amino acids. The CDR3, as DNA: TGCGCCAGCAGTTGGGACATTCAGTCCGGGGAGCTGTTTTTT. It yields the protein CASSWDIQSGELFF.

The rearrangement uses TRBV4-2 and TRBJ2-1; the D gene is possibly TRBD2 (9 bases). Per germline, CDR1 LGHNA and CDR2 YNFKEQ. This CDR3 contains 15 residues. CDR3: CSTGGLGGGVNEQFF. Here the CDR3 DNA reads TGTTCCACAGGGGGACTGGGCGGGGGGGTCAATGAGCAGTTCTTC.

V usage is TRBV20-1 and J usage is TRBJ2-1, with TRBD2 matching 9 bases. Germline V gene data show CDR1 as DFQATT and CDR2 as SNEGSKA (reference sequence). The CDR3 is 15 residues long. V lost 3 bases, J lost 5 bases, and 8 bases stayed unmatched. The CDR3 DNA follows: TGCAGTGCTAGCCCAGCGGGGGGTTATCACAATGAGCAGTTCTTC. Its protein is CSASPAGGYHNEQFF.

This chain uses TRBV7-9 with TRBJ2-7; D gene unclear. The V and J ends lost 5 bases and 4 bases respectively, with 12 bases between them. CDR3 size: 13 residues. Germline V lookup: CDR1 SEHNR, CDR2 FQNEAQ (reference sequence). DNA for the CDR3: TGTGCCAGCAGCCCTATCGGGCTATACGAGCAGTACGTC. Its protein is CASSPIGLYEQYV.

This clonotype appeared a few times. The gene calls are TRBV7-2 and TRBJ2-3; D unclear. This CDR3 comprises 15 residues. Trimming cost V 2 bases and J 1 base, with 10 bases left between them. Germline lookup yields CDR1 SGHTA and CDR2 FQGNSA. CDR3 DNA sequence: TGTGCCAGCAGCTTACCAGCGCTACGCACAGATACGCAGTATTTT. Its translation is CASSLPALRTDTQYF.

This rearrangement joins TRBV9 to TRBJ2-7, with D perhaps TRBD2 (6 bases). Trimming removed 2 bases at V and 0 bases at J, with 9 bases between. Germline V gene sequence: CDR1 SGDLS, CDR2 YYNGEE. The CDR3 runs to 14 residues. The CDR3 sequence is CASSVGTASYEQYF. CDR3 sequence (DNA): TGTGCCAGCAGCGTTGGGACTGCCTCCTACGAGCAGTACTTC.

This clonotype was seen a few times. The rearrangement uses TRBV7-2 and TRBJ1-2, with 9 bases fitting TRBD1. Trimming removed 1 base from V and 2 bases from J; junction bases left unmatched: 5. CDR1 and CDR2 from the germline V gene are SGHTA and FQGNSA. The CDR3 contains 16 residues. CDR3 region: CASSLVGTGINYGYTF. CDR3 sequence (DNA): TGTGCCAGCAGCTTAGTGGGGACAGGGATCAACTATGGCTACACCTTC.